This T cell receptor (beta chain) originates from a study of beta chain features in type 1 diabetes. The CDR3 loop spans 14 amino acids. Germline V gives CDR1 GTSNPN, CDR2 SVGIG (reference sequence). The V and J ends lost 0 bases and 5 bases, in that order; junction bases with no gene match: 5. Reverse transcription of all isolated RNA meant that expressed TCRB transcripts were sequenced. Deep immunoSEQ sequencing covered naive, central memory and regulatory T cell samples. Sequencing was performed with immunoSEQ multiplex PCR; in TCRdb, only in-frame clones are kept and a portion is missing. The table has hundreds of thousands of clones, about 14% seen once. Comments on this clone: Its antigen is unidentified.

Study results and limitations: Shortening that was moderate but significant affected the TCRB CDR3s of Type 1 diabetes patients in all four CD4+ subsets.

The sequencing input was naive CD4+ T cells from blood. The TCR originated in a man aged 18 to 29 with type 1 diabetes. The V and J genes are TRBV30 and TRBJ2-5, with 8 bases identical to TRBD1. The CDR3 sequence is CAWSVPGGMETQYF. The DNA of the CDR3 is TGTGCCTGGAGTGTCCCAGGGGGCATGGAGACCCAGTACTTC.